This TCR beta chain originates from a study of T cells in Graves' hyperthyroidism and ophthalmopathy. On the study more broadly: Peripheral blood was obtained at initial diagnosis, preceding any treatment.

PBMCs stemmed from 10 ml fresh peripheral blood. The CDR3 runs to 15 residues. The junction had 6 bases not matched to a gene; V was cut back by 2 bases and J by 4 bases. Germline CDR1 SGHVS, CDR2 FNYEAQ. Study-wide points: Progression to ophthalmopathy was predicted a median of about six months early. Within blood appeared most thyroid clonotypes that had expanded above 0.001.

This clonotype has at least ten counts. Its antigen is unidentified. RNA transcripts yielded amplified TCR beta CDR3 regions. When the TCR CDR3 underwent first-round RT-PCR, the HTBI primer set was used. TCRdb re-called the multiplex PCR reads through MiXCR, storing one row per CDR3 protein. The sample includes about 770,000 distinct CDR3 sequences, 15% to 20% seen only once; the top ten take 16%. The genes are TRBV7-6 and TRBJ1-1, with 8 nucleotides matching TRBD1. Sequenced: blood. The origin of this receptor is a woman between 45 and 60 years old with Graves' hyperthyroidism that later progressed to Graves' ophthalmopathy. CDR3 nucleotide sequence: TGTGCCAGCAGCTTAAGGAGGCAGGGGGCCACTGAAGCTTTCTTT. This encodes CASSLRRQGATEAFF.